A single T cell receptor beta chain is shown here with its context. Its target antigen remains unknown. Nothing much larger sits one base from this clone, and base qualities are not available. This sample was included in a study of blood T cell repertoires in COVID-19 (TCRdb year 2020). Context from the whole study: The collaborator samples originated in the United States, Italy and Spain and spanned the acute and convalescent phases of COVID-19. The prospective study material was composed of cDNA or gDNA derived from T cells, B-cell-depleted T cells, or PBMCs. The dataset comprised deeply sampled blood TCRbeta repertoires from subjects exposed to, actively infected with, or recovered from COVID-19. A freely available public database, intended as a resource for researchers studying the immune response to SARS-CoV-2, is where the repertoires were released. The samples were drawn from two sources: the first 160 participants of the ongoing ImmuneRACE study, and 1,254 subjects contributed by 6 global collaborators. Sample metadata almost always included a de-identified subject ID, COVID-19 status, age in years and sex. Where available, HLA class I and class II types were obtained from metadata supplied by the sample provider rather than from assay-based typing.

TCRbeta CDR3 regions were amplified from genomic DNA by means of the immunoSEQ Assay, a bias-controlled multiplex PCR. Per the authors' processing: Within the assay, amplification of reference gene primers was used to estimate how many nucleated cells each sample contained. To quantify the absolute abundance of each unique TCRbeta CDR3 rearrangement, sequence reads were collapsed and filtered. For each sample, productive Simpson clonality was calculated by taking the square root of Simpson's diversity index across productive rearrangements. TCRdb obtained this table from immuneACCESS and retained in-frame rearrangements with V and J assigned. These tables miss some clones; where compared with another copy, unresolved V genes account for less than half of the shortfall, and the remainder is unexplained. That table supplies the V and J calls and clone size; D and trimming were determined from the DNA. This sample lists about 15,000 clones; 85% to 90% were detected once. The ten largest clonotypes hold less than 3.5% of the sample.

Taken from the germline V gene, the CDR1 and CDR2 loops are ENHRY and SYGVKD. The CDR3 runs 13 amino acids, cysteine and phenylalanine included. Left in the record is the CDR3 DNA by itself, 39 bases read in frame from the first base. V lost 6 bases and J lost 6 bases; the stretch between them is 14 bases long. Collaborating institutions collected whole blood in K2EDTA tubes following their own protocols. Collaborator samples were shipped for TCRbeta analysis as frozen whole blood, isolated PBMCs, or DNA extracted from either sample type. Here is what the overall study found, with its caveats: The amount of clinical and demographic metadata varied by source and participant and was provided uncurated.

The sample was peripheral blood. The clonotype comes from a human donor in a cohort sampled during active COVID-19. The rearranged chain carries TRBV10-3 and TRBJ1-2; the D segment could be TRBD1, given 6 matching bases. The CDR3 has the sequence CAISYRDQDGYTF. The bases are TGTGCCATCAGCTACAGGGATCAGGATGGCTACACCTTC.